This T cell receptor (beta chain) was obtained from a study of blood T cell repertoires in COVID-19. Clones were read by immunoSEQ multiplex PCR, and TCRdb kept only the in-frame ones, dropping some. The sample shows approximately 280,000 clones, about 85% of them seen only once. The sequence was collected from a woman aged 50 to 60 who had recovered from COVID-19. The sample consisted of PBMCs or T cells enriched from blood (not recorded which).

The CDR3 region is CASSVDGGSNQPQHF. The CDR3 bases are TGTGCCAGCAGCGTAGACGGCGGGAGCAATCAGCCCCAGCATTTT. The chain carries TRBV9 and TRBJ1-5; D remains unclear. Trimming stripped 0 bases from V and 1 base from J, with 8 bases between. Germline V lookup: CDR1 SGDLS, CDR2 YYNGEE. This CDR3 contains 15 residues.